A selection of T cell receptor beta chains follows, all from one sample in a study of blood T cells in healthy people across ages. A single record per CDR3 protein comes from TCRdb applying MiXCR to the 5' RACE reads. The profile shows 2 million or so distinct CDR3 sequences, just under 50% of them singletons. Sequenced sample: blood. These receptors all stem from a woman between 35 and 50 years old in good health. The CDR3 runs from the conserved cysteine through the conserved F or W. Each record gives: CDR3 protein, CDR3 DNA, clone size, D gene, V gene, J gene. D genes are given only for firm matches. Rows give clone size only sometimes, using once, few, many, or a class for an expanded clone.

CDR3 protein: CSVSGGQLGTQYF
CDR3 DNA: TGCAGCGTTAGCGGGGGTCAGCTTGGGACCCAGTACTTC
clone size: -
D gene: TRBD2
V gene: TRBV29-1
J gene: TRBJ2-5

CDR3 protein: CASSHIPGQQGGYTF
CDR3 DNA: TGTGCCAGCAGCCACATTCCGGGACAGCAGGGTGGCTACACCTTC
clone size: few
D gene: TRBD1
V gene: TRBV5-5
J gene: TRBJ1-2

CDR3 protein: CSARDRRGVGYEQYF
CDR3 DNA: TGCAGTGCTAGAGATCGGCGAGGGGTTGGTTACGAGCAGTACTTC
clone size: few
D gene: -
V gene: TRBV20-1
J gene: TRBJ2-7

CDR3 protein: CASSSRAGGVFEQYF
CDR3 DNA: TGTGCCAGCAGTTCTCGGGCGGGGGGCGTATTCGAGCAGTACTTC
clone size: -
D gene: TRBD2
V gene: TRBV6-5
J gene: TRBJ2-7

CDR3 protein: CSAEGGRQPQHF
CDR3 DNA: TGCAGTGCTGAGGGGGGTCGTCAGCCCCAGCATTTT
clone size: -
D gene: -
V gene: TRBV20-1
J gene: TRBJ1-5

CDR3 protein: CASSFMGTDTQYF
CDR3 DNA: TGCGCCAGCAGCTTCATGGGGACGGATACGCAGTATTTT
clone size: once
D gene: -
V gene: TRBV5-1
J gene: TRBJ2-3

CDR3 protein: CASSLAGTGPPNEQFF
CDR3 DNA: TGCGCCAGCAGCTTGGCCGGGACAGGGCCCCCTAATGAGCAGTTCTTC
clone size: -
D gene: TRBD1
V gene: TRBV5-1
J gene: TRBJ2-1

CDR3 protein: CSAFKTISSYNEQFF
CDR3 DNA: TGCAGTGCTTTTAAAACCATTTCCTCCTACAATGAGCAGTTCTTC
clone size: -
D gene: -
V gene: TRBV20-1
J gene: TRBJ2-1

CDR3 protein: CATRDSSYATNEKLFF
CDR3 DNA: TGTGCCACCCGGGACAGCAGCTATGCAACTAATGAAAAACTGTTTTTT
clone size: -
D gene: TRBD1
V gene: TRBV6-2/TRBV6-3
J gene: TRBJ1-4

CDR3 protein: CASSPPDRDRGPNEQFF
CDR3 DNA: TGTGCCAGCAGCCCCCCCGATCGGGACAGGGGGCCCAATGAGCAGTTCTTC
clone size: -
D gene: TRBD1
V gene: TRBV3-1
J gene: TRBJ2-1

CDR3 protein: CASRTGRAGENEKLFF
CDR3 DNA: TGTGCCAGCAGAACGGGACGGGCAGGCGAGAATGAAAAACTGTTTTTT
clone size: -
D gene: -
V gene: TRBV6-2/TRBV6-3
J gene: TRBJ1-4

CDR3 protein: CASSSGQANSPLHF
CDR3 DNA: TGCGCCAGCAGCTCAGGACAGGCCAATTCACCCCTCCACTTT
clone size: -
D gene: TRBD1
V gene: TRBV5-1
J gene: TRBJ1-6

CDR3 protein: CASSEPGQVDYGYTF
CDR3 DNA: TGCGCCAGCAGCGAACCGGGACAGGTCGACTATGGCTACACCTTC
clone size: once
D gene: TRBD1
V gene: TRBV5-1
J gene: TRBJ1-2

CDR3 protein: CASSSGYWGDTQYF
CDR3 DNA: TGTGCCAGCAGCTCCGGTTATTGGGGGGATACGCAGTATTTT
clone size: few
D gene: -
V gene: TRBV7-2
J gene: TRBJ2-3